One sample yielded the 25 T cell receptor beta chains listed below, sequenced in a study of OX40 agonist ivuxolimab in advanced cancers. Sequencing used immunoSEQ multiplex PCR; TCRdb keeps in-frame clones, though not all of them. The table records tens of thousands of clones, around 83% of them present only once. Sequences were derived from CD4+ or CD8+ T cells sorted from blood, sampled in a trial of the OX40 agonist ivuxolimab. The source is an adult with an advanced solid tumor such as melanoma, head and neck, liver or kidney cancer.

The chain's CDR3 is CASSEGEANYGYTF. In DNA form, the CDR3 reads TGTGCCAGCAGTGAGGGAGAAGCTAACTATGGCTACACCTTC. The chain joins TRBV6-4 to TRBJ1-2; no firm D call. CDR1 MRHNA and CDR2 SNTAGT come from the germline V gene. The CDR3 is 14 amino acids. V was shortened by 3 bases and J by 0 bases, with 8 bases between the two germline ends.

This clone was seen a single time. This rearrangement joins TRBV5-1 to TRBJ2-5, with D uncertain. V was pared by 3 bases and J by 5 bases, with 8 bases between. Germline CDR1 is SGHRS and CDR2 is YFSETQ. The CDR3 loop spans 12 amino acids. CDR3 bases: TGCGCCAGCAGCTCAGACTGGGAGACCCAGTACTTC. Translation gives CASSSDWETQYF.

The genes are TRBV30 and TRBJ1-2; D might be TRBD1 (5 bases). The germline gives CDR1 GTSNPN, CDR2 SVGIG (reference sequence). CDR3 length equals 13 residues. Trimming cost V 3 bases and J 8 bases, with 16 bases left between them. For the CDR3, the DNA is TGTGCCTGGAGCCCGATGGGACCGGGGGGCTACACCTTC. It yields the protein CAWSPMGPGGYTF.

This clone was counted only a few times. The chain employs TRBV9 and TRBJ1-1, with D possibly being TRBD1 (5 bases). The CDR3 extends over 14 amino acids. Trimming removed 4 bases at V and 4 bases at J, with 14 bases between. The germline V gene has CDR1 SGDLS and CDR2 YYNGEE. The CDR3 sequence: CASSLRWDPTEAFF. The CDR3 DNA sequence: TGTGCCAGCAGCTTGCGGTGGGACCCCACTGAAGCTTTCTTT.

DNA for the CDR3: TGTGCCAGCAGCTTGGGTGCCAGCCATCCACGAGTCTACGAGCAGTACTTC. This encodes CASSLGASHPRVYEQYF. V usage is TRBV5-4 and J usage is TRBJ2-7; D is uncertain. This CDR3 has 17 residues. The V end was cut by 0 bases, the J end by 3 bases, with 19 bases between. Germline V gene data show CDR1 as SGHNT and CDR2 as YYREEE (reference sequence).

The chain is built from TRBV10-2 and TRBJ1-1; tentatively, D is TRBD1 (5 bases). This CDR3 contains 14 residues. CDR1 WSHSY and CDR2 SAAADI come from the germline V gene. Trimming stripped 1 base from V and 0 bases from J, with 6 bases between. The CDR3 sequence is CASSEYRLNTEAFF. The CDR3 DNA is TGCGCCAGCAGTGAGTACAGGTTGAACACTGAAGCTTTCTTT.

This clone occurred a few times. This chain uses TRBV6-5 with TRBJ1-4; a possible D gene is TRBD1 (5 bases). V lost 4 bases, J lost 8 bases, and 14 bases lay in between. Germline V gene sequence: CDR1 MNHEY, CDR2 SVGAGI. CDR3 length: 14 residues. The CDR3 region is CASSSAGIREKLFF. The CDR3 bases are TGTGCCAGCAGTTCGGCAGGGATACGAGAAAAACTGTTTTTT.

This chain joins TRBV7-2 and TRBJ1-2, with 8 bases lining up with TRBD1. The ends lost 0 bases at V and 6 bases at J; junction bases unmatched: 3. CDR3 size: 14 residues. CDR1 and CDR2 (germline): SGHTA, FQGNSA. The DNA for the CDR3 is TGTGCCAGCAGCTTAGCGAACAGGGGGAATGGCTACACCTTC. Protein product: CASSLANRGNGYTF.

This chain joins TRBV19 and TRBJ1-1; 10 bases map to TRBD1. Trimming cost V 5 bases and J 6 bases; bases outside gene matches: 12. The CDR3 runs 16 residues. Germline V gene sequence: CDR1 LNHDA, CDR2 SQIVND (reference sequence). CDR3 sequence reads: CASSPSPGQGIAEAFF. CDR3 DNA sequence: TGTGCCAGTAGTCCTAGCCCGGGACAGGGGATCGCTGAAGCTTTCTTT.

The V gene is TRBV19, the J gene TRBJ2-3; D remains ambiguous. Per the germline V gene, CDR1 is LNHDA and CDR2 is SQIVND (reference sequence). This CDR3 contains 15 residues. V was clipped by 1 base and J by 2 bases, with 10 bases between them. This CDR3 reads CASSIVGSYTDTQYF. DNA of the CDR3: TGTGCCAGTAGTATAGTTGGCTCCTACACAGATACGCAGTATTTT.

The chain joins TRBV5-1 to TRBJ2-5; a possible D gene is TRBD2 (6 bases). The CDR3 covers 15 residues. V was trimmed by 5 bases and J by 5 bases, leaving 19 bases between them. Per germline, CDR1 SGHRS and CDR2 YFSETQ. The CDR3 loop is CASSGFGAGGETQYF. DNA of the CDR3: TGCGCCAGCAGTGGTTTCGGAGCGGGTGGGGAGACCCAGTACTTC.

This chain links TRBV11-3 with TRBJ2-1; D gene uncertain. Trimming took 0 bases from V and 0 from J, leaving 6 bases between them. This CDR3 has 15 amino acids. Germline CDR1 and CDR2: SGHNT and YENEEA. CDR3 loop: CASSLDRSSYNEQFF. CDR3 nucleotide sequence: TGTGCCAGCAGCTTAGATAGGAGCTCCTACAATGAGCAGTTCTTC.

The chain combines TRBV5-4 with TRBJ1-2, with D maybe TRBD1 (5 bases). Germline CDR1 reads SGHNT; CDR2 reads YYREEE (reference sequence). V was trimmed by 0 bases and J by 8 bases, leaving 11 bases between them. The CDR3 is 13 residues long. The CDR3 DNA sequence: TGTGCCAGCAGCTTGGGCGGGGCGTTCGGCTACACCTTC. It yields the protein CASSLGGAFGYTF.

This chain links TRBV6-1 with TRBJ1-2, with D possibly matching TRBD1 (6 bases). This CDR3 has 14 residues. In germline, CDR1 is MNHNS, CDR2 SASEGT. V was pared by 5 bases and J by 7 bases, with 17 bases between. This chain's CDR3 is CASSTRGGARGYTF. The CDR3 DNA follows: TGTGCCAGCAGTACGAGGGGGGGGGCGCGTGGCTACACCTTC.

This sequence joins TRBV2 and TRBJ1-5, with D uncertain. Germline V gene sequence: CDR1 SNHLY, CDR2 FYNNEI. The CDR3 has 14 amino acids. Between the trimmed V and J ends, which lost 3 bases and 3 bases, there was a span of 9 bases. The CDR3 nucleotides are TGTGCCAGCAGTGACCAGGTGGACAATCAGCCCCAGCATTTT. Protein sequence: CASSDQVDNQPQHF.

This clone was counted once. The CDR3 here is CASRPGRQDTEQFF. In nucleotides, the CDR3 is TGTGCCAGCAGGCCGGGGCGCCAGGATACTGAGCAGTTCTTC. The genes are TRBV2 and TRBJ2-1; D possibly matches TRBD1 or TRBD2 (5 bases each). CDR1 is SNHLY, CDR2 FYNNEI, per germline. This CDR3 contains 14 residues. The V end lost 6 bases, the J end lost 9 bases, and 18 bases lay between the germline ends.

The gene calls are TRBV9 and TRBJ2-7; TRBD1 agrees at 9 bases. Trimming at V came to 0 bases and at J to 2 bases, leaving 6 bases not matched to a gene. The CDR3 length is 16 residues. Germline-derived CDR1 and CDR2 are SGDLS and YYNGEE. CDR3 sequence reads: CASSVGDRTGAYEQYF. The CDR3 DNA reads as TGTGCCAGCAGCGTAGGGGACCGGACAGGGGCCTACGAGCAGTACTTC. Looking up the rest from reference TRBV9 and TRBJ2-7 gives the full variable domain: DSGVTQTPKHLITATGQRVTLRCSPRSGDLSVYWYQQSLDQGLQFLIQYYNGEERAKGNILERFSAQQFPDLHSELNLSSLELGDSALYFCASSVGDRTGAYEQYFGPGTRLTVT.

J is TRBJ2-1 and V is TRBV6-1; D is ambiguous. The CDR3 length is 12 residues. Germline V CDR1 and CDR2: MNHNS, SASEGT. V lost 3 bases to trimming and J lost 7 bases, with 7 bases between them. CDR3 protein: CASSDLGNEQFF. Written as DNA, the CDR3 is TGTGCCAGCAGTGACCTGGGGAATGAGCAGTTCTTC.

The chain uses TRBV15 and TRBJ1-4; the match to TRBD1 covers 7 bases. The germline gives CDR1 LNHNV, CDR2 YYDKDF (reference sequence). The CDR3 runs to 15 residues. Trimming at V came to 3 bases and at J to 3 bases, leaving 4 bases not matched to a gene. The CDR3 DNA reads as TGTGCCACCAGCAGGCGGGGGACAGCTAATGAAAAACTGTTTTTT. Its translation is CATSRRGTANEKLFF.

The chain employs TRBV5-1 and TRBJ1-3, with D possibly being TRBD1 (6 bases). Trimming left V 3 bases short and J 0 bases short, with 16 bases between. Germline assignment: CDR1 SGHRS and CDR2 YFSETQ. The CDR3 runs to 17 residues. Here the CDR3 reads CASSSGRGLGSGNTIYF. The CDR3 coding sequence is TGCGCCAGCAGCTCAGGCAGGGGTCTTGGCTCTGGAAACACCATATATTTT.

This chain joins TRBV29-1 and TRBJ1-2, with D uncertain. The ends were cut back, 0 bases at V and 8 bases at J, with 13 bases in the middle. CDR3 length: 13 residues. From germline, CDR1 is SQVTM and CDR2 ANQGSEA. Here the CDR3 reads CSVEDRRFIGYTF. Here the CDR3 DNA reads TGCAGCGTTGAAGATCGCCGTTTCATCGGCTACACCTTC. The full variable domain, rest sourced from reference TRBV29-1 and TRBJ1-2, is SAVISQKPSRDICQRGTSLTIQCQVDSQVTMMFWYRQQPGQSLTLIATANQGSEATYESGFVIDKFPISRPNLTFSTLTVSNMSPEDSSIYLCSVEDRRFIGYTFGSGTRLTVV.

As concerns this clone: A read error may account for a junction end that differs from germline. This CDR3 is CASSRGGGAKTGELFF. As DNA, the CDR3 is TGTGCCAGCAGCCGCGGCGGGGGGGCGAAAACCGGGGAGCTGTTTTTT. The V gene is TRBV7-9, the J gene TRBJ2-2; 9 bases are a match to TRBD2. CDR3 length: 16 residues. Germline V CDR1 and CDR2: SEHNR, FQNEAQ (reference sequence).

The V call is TRBV28, the J call TRBJ2-3, with D uncertain. Trimming took 3 bases from V and 0 from J, leaving 13 bases between them. The CDR3 consists of 16 residues. Germline CDR1 MDHEN, CDR2 SYDVKM. The DNA for the CDR3 is TGTGCCAGCAGTTTGGCCGCTCGGCTAAGCACAGATACGCAGTATTTT. It specifies CASSLAARLSTDTQYF.

CDR3 loop: CASSFDRGKTEAFF. The DNA for the CDR3 is TGTGCCAGCAGCTTCGACAGGGGGAAGACTGAAGCTTTCTTT. The V and J genes are TRBV7-2 and TRBJ1-1, with 9 nucleotides matching TRBD1. In germline, CDR1 is SGHTA, CDR2 FQGNSA. The length of the CDR3 is 14 residues. V trimming: 3 bases; J trimming: 5 bases; junction bases outside the gene matches: 4.

V gene TRBV7-4 combines with J gene TRBJ1-5, with no clear D. The ends were cut back, 7 bases at V and 6 bases at J, with 19 bases in the middle. Germline values: CDR1 SGHVT, CDR2 SQSDAQ. The CDR3 is 15 residues long. CDR3 sequence reads: CASNPKISPFQPQHF. CDR3 sequence (DNA): TGTGCCAGCAACCCGAAAATCAGCCCTTTTCAGCCCCAGCATTTT.